What follows are 9 T cell receptor beta chains derived from one specimen sequenced in a study of blood T cell repertoires in COVID-19. This table comes from immunoSEQ multiplex PCR, and its TCRdb copy is limited to in-frame clones, with some not included. This sample has 120,000 or so clones, with roughly 83% found just once. Sequencing was done on a sample of peripheral blood. The receptors stem from a man between 35 and 55 years old with active or convalescent COVID-19.

In this sample, this clone turned up once. CDR3 region: CASSEGTSGEQETQYF. DNA of the CDR3: TGTGCCAGCAGTGAAGGGACTAGCGGGGAACAAGAGACCCAGTACTTC. The V gene is TRBV25-1, the J gene TRBJ2-5; 13 bases agree with TRBD2. Unmatched junction bases numbered 2, after V lost 2 bases and J lost 2 bases. Germline V gene lookup returns CDR1 MGHDK and CDR2 SYGVNS. The CDR3 has 16 amino acids.

The rearrangement uses TRBV28 and TRBJ1-1, with a possible D match to TRBD1 (5 bases). Trimming took 3 bases from V and 11 from J, leaving 10 bases between them. Per the germline V gene, CDR1 is MDHEN and CDR2 is SYDVKM. CDR3 length equals 11 residues. The CDR3 nucleotides are TGTGCCAGCAGTTTGTCAGGGCGGGCTTTCTTT. Residues: CASSLSGRAFF.

The chain links TRBV13 to TRBJ1-2; D uncertain. In germline, CDR1 is PRHDT, CDR2 FYEKMQ (reference sequence). This CDR3 has 13 residues. V was pared by 5 bases and J by 8 bases, with 15 bases between. CDR3 nucleotide sequence: TGTGCCAGCAGCCTAAACCACGGGAAGGGCTACACCTTC. Translation gives CASSLNHGKGYTF.

The chain uses TRBV29-1 and TRBJ1-5; D is unresolved. Trimming stripped 4 bases from V and 7 bases from J, with 14 bases between. The CDR3 has 13 residues. CDR1 and CDR2 from the germline V gene are SQVTM and ANQGSEA. The CDR3 reads CSVVYGSGQPQHF. CDR3 nucleotide sequence: TGCAGCGTTGTTTACGGGTCGGGACAGCCCCAGCATTTT. Supplemented by reference TRBV29-1 and TRBJ1-5, the full variable domain reads SAVISQKPSRDICQRGTSLTIQCQVDSQVTMMFWYRQQPGQSLTLIATANQGSEATYESGFVIDKFPISRPNLTFSTLTVSNMSPEDSSIYLCSVVYGSGQPQHFGDGTRLSIL.

This clone occurred a few times. The chain recombines TRBV19 with TRBJ1-1; unclear D gene. From germline, CDR1 is LNHDA and CDR2 SQIVND (reference sequence). V shed 5 bases and J shed 1 base, with 8 bases lying between them. The CDR3 runs 13 residues. The CDR3 is CASSAQRNTEAFF. Written as DNA, the CDR3 is TGTGCCAGTAGTGCACAGAGGAACACTGAAGCTTTCTTT.

The rearrangement uses TRBV11-2 and TRBJ1-2; TRBD1 is a possible D gene (6 bases). The CDR3 extends over 14 amino acids. From germline, CDR1 is SGHAT and CDR2 FQNNGV. Trimming stripped 4 bases from V and 8 bases from J, with 17 bases between. The CDR3 DNA follows: TGTGCCAGCAGCTCCGTAGCTCAGGGGAGCGGCTACACCTTC. This codes for CASSSVAQGSGYTF.

The chain couples TRBV2 to TRBJ2-1, with 9 bases aligning to TRBD2. V lost 6 bases and J lost 10; bases outside the gene matches: 13. The CDR3 has 15 amino acids. Germline V gene data show CDR1 as SNHLY and CDR2 as FYNNEI. Here the CDR3 DNA reads TGTGCCAGCAGCCCTTCGCGCGGGGGGGGAAGCGAGCAGTTCTTC. Translation gives CASSPSRGGGSEQFF.

The V gene is TRBV6-5, the J gene TRBJ2-7, with TRBD1 matching over 8 bases. The CDR3 is 15 residues long. The germline V gene has CDR1 MNHEY and CDR2 SVGAGI. V trimming: 5 bases; J trimming: 5 bases; junction bases outside the gene matches: 11. In DNA, the CDR3 is TGTGCCAGCAGTCTTACCGGGACAGGTACCCACGAGCAGTACTTC. Encoded protein: CASSLTGTGTHEQYF.

The J gene is TRBJ1-1, the V gene TRBV7-9; D perhaps matches TRBD1 (6 bases). V was cut by 1 base and J by 5 bases, with 14 bases left in between. Germline V gene lookup returns CDR1 SEHNR and CDR2 FQNEAQ (reference sequence). There are 15 residues in the CDR3. The CDR3 spells CASSLDREVRTEAFF. CDR3 bases: TGTGCCAGCAGCTTAGACAGGGAAGTGAGGACTGAAGCTTTCTTT.